This TCR beta chain was captured by sequencing in a study of identical twins. The study, taken as a whole, reports: Models underestimated TCR alpha sharing (out-of-frame) in monozygotic twins.

This clonotype was detected only a few times. Its matching antigen is unknown. A template switching step contributed a universal primer site, while unique molecular identifiers were present in the cDNA. TCRdb used MiXCR to reprocess the 5' RACE reads, holding one entry per CDR3 protein. This sample yields 400,000 to 500,000 distinct CDR3 sequences, of which approximately 15% are seen a single time; about 0.94% belongs to the top ten. The CDR3 has 17 residues. Germline values: CDR1 MNHNS, CDR2 SASEGT. Losses at the gene ends were 5 bases for V and 4 bases for J; bases not matched to a gene: 16. The sample was also linked to a second study, of yellow fever vaccine responses in identical twins. That work contributes: Twins' vaccine T cell response reportedly seemed partly convergent, partly personalized.

Sequencing used CD4+ T cells sorted from blood. This chain connects TRBV6-1 to TRBJ1-1; 7 nucleotides line up with TRBD1. This sequence originates from a woman in her late teens or twenties in good health. The CDR3 loop is CASSRTRQGGLITEAFF. CDR3 coding DNA: TGTGCCAGCAGTCGAACCCGACAAGGGGGCCTTATCACTGAAGCTTTCTTT.